This T cell receptor beta chain is drawn from a study of radiotherapy plus CTLA-4 blockade in lung cancer. Across the study: In roughly 17% of patients, objective responses were seen; 25% to 40% had disease control. Overall study findings and caveats: Expansion of tumor-derived TCR clones was observed in blood after radiotherapy plus ipilimumab. Interferon-beta, together with early blood T cell clone dynamics, reportedly best predicted response.

Profiled with immunoSEQ multiplex PCR; TCRdb holds only in-frame clones, not every one. The sample holds about 32,000 clones, roughly 70% seen once. V was clipped by 9 bases and J by 1 base, with 12 bases between them. The CDR3 runs 14 residues. Germline V gene data show CDR1 as LGHNT and CDR2 as FRNRAP. Each patient with chemo-refractory metastatic non-small-cell lung cancer was treated with focal radiation plus CTLA-4 blockade using ipilimumab. Of note for this clone: The antigen is unknown.

The TCR sequence derives from a human donor with non-small cell lung cancer who had stable disease on radiotherapy plus ipilimumab. This specimen was peripheral blood, taken from a patient treated with radiotherapy plus ipilimumab. The rearrangement joins TRBV12-5 to TRBJ2-2; possibly TRBD1 for D (6 bases). The CDR3 here is CASCRGGNTGELFF. CDR3 DNA sequence: TGTGCTAGCTGCAGGGGCGGGAACACCGGGGAGCTGTTTTTT.